These T cell receptor beta chains were read from a single sample in a study of shared clonotypes between healthy human individuals. Method: immunoSEQ multiplex PCR; TCRdb's copy keeps in-frame clones and lacks some. The sample lists under 650,000 clones, 90% to 97% seen once, with approximately 0.06% in the top ten. The sequencing sample was made of naive CD4+ T cells sorted from blood. These receptors all come from a woman under 40 in good health. Both conserved end residues are part of each CDR3. D genes are given only for firm matches.

j_call d_call v_call cdr3_aa
TRBJ1-1 - TRBV7-9 CASSPSHVYAEAFF
TRBJ2-7 TRBD2 TRBV10-2 CASGYPGLAGYEQYF
TRBJ1-3 - TRBV9 CASSGSTGLSGNTIYF
TRBJ1-4 - TRBV4-1 CASSRDPSGTINEKLFF
TRBJ2-2 - TRBV11-2 CASSPDWASTGELFF
TRBJ1-2 - TRBV29-1 CSVSPRLTDYGYTF
TRBJ2-4 - TRBV4-1 CASSQGLRDPVRTKNIQYF
TRBJ1-1 - TRBV5-1 CASSLAGARNTEAFF
- TRBD2 TRBV4-1 CASSPTSGNYEQYF
TRBJ2-7 TRBD2 TRBV4-1 CASSFWTSSYEQYF
TRBJ1-3 - TRBV11-1 CASSLEGTGNTIYF
TRBJ1-6 - TRBV11-2 CASSLAKAVSYNSPLHF
TRBJ1-5 - TRBV2 CASSAYRIASNQPQHF
TRBJ2-3 - TRBV7-8 CASSPSRALPGTDTQYF
TRBJ2-5 TRBD2 TRBV4-1 CASSHGGASGKETQYF
TRBJ2-3 TRBD1 TRBV6-1 CASSRQGIGLDTQYF
TRBJ2-7 TRBD1 TRBV18 CASSPNRDSSYEQYF
TRBJ2-7 TRBD2 TRBV7-3 CASSLDSGGLAFYEQYF
TRBJ2-5 TRBD2 TRBV5-4 CASSLELAKETQYF
TRBJ2-7 - TRBV6-1 CASSERAHEQYF
TRBJ2-7 TRBD1 TRBV5-8 CASRRDRATYEQYF
TRBJ2-5 TRBD2 TRBV5-5 CASSKLSGRAFGETQYF
TRBJ2-7 - TRBV25-1 CASSIVHEQYF
TRBJ1-6 - TRBV19 CATREPNSPLHF
TRBJ2-6 - TRBV7-2 CASSLLGTGANVLTF
TRBJ2-3 - TRBV5-1 CASSFQTSGTDTQYF
TRBJ2-3 TRBD2 TRBV7-8 CASSKTSGRNTDTQYF
TRBJ2-5 - TRBV29-1 CSVRQTFKGETQYF
TRBJ1-5 TRBD1 TRBV19 CASSWGQEFNQPQHF
TRBJ1-1 TRBD1 TRBV28 CASSPTKIVGTGSAFF
TRBJ2-2 - TRBV29-1 CSVVWGANTGELFF
TRBJ2-1 TRBD2 TRBV11-2 CASRSGPTSGSPPHEQFF
TRBJ1-4 - TRBV7-9 CASSFSRVDEKLFF
TRBJ2-1 TRBD2 TRBV9 CASSVVTSGGRTYNEQFF
TRBJ2-1 - TRBV13 CASSPRGLGSYNEQFF
TRBJ2-7 TRBD2 TRBV4-1 CASSSGLAGGGAPYEQYF